This T cell receptor beta chain emerged from a study of PD-1 blockade in classical Hodgkin lymphoma. Broader study findings: Significant TCR diversity gains by C4D1 occurred in CD4+ but not CD8+ cells. Complete responders entered with baseline diversity on par with newly diagnosed patients, the results showed. Exclusion was applied to patients who started nivolumab under 1 year after ASCT.

In the case of this clone: Its matching antigen is unknown.

Germline lookup yields CDR1 MDHEN and CDR2 SYDVKM. V lost 3 bases, J lost 5 bases, and 8 bases lay in between. The CDR3 consists of 13 residues. Sequencing was performed with immunoSEQ multiplex PCR; in TCRdb, only in-frame clones are kept and a portion is missing. This table holds about 85,000 clones, around 90% found once. Every one of the patients relapsed after autologous stem cell transplantation (brentuximab vedotin exposure was variable). Classifying best responses yielded complete response, partial response or progressive disease. The input for sequencing was peripheral blood mononuclear cells (PBMCs), taken before the second cycle of nivolumab. This TCR came from a human donor with classical Hodgkin lymphoma. The V and J genes are TRBV28 and TRBJ2-1; D is ambiguous. CDR3 bases: TGTGCCAGCAGTTTTCGCAGCCACAATGAGCAGTTCTTC. This translates into CASSFRSHNEQFF.